This T cell receptor beta chain was sequenced for a study of CD8+CD57+ T cells in acquired aplastic anemia. Template material for TCR beta VDJ and CDR3 profiling consisted of genomic DNA. TCRdb re-called the reads through MiXCR, storing one row per CDR3 protein. The data show around 160,000 distinct CDR3 sequences, around 50% seen once. By flow cytometry, patients selected for sequencing had shown an expansion of CD8+CD57+ cells. Each patient carried a diagnosis of severe acquired aplastic anemia. When blood sampling took place, the patients had received no therapy. Germline V gene sequence: CDR1 SEHNR, CDR2 FQNEAQ (reference sequence). This CDR3 is built from 13 residues. Comments on this clonotype: One end of the junction does not line up with germline, which may come from a read error.

Sequencing was done on a sample of sorted CD4+, CD8+, or CD8+CD57+ T cells (not recorded which) from PBMCs. V and J are TRBV7-9 and TRBJ1-1; D remains unclear. The TCR was taken from a human donor with aplastic anemia. Here the CDR3 reads CASSLKPNTEALF. DNA of the CDR3: TGTGCCAGCAGCTTGAAGCCCAACACTGAAGCTCTCTTT.